Each of the 6 T cell receptor beta chains below was sequenced from the same sample in a study of T cell responses to AZD1222 COVID-19 vaccine. Sequencing was performed with immunoSEQ multiplex PCR; in TCRdb, only in-frame clones are kept and a portion is missing. The sample includes 75,000 to 100,000 clones, around 87% seen only once; the top ten take approximately 2.8%. The source was peripheral blood, collected on day 0 of AZD1222 vaccination. These receptors all come from an adult in good health.

The V and J genes are TRBV18 and TRBJ1-4; D gene uncertain. V lost 4 bases and J 8 bases, leaving 11 bases between the germline ends. The CDR3 totals 13 residues. In germline, CDR1 is KGHSH, CDR2 LQKENI. CDR3 nucleotide sequence: TGTGCCAGCTCACTGGCTGCGGCCGAAAAACTGTTTTTT. This codes for CASSLAAAEKLFF.

J is TRBJ2-7 and V is TRBV6-2 or TRBV6-3, with TRBD1 as a possible D gene (6 bases). CDR3 length: 14 residues. The germline V gene has CDR1 MNHEY and CDR2 SVGEGT. V dropped 5 bases and J dropped 0 bases, with 11 bases sitting between them. The CDR3 protein is CASSIDRSSYEQYF. The CDR3 region has the DNA TGTGCCAGCAGTATCGACAGGAGCTCCTACGAGCAGTACTTC.

J is TRBJ2-7 and V is TRBV2; 7 bases line up with TRBD1. V lost 6 bases to trimming and J lost 2 bases; unmatched junction nucleotides: 10. The CDR3 extends over 15 amino acids. CDR1 and CDR2 from the germline V gene are SNHLY and FYNNEI. CDR3 sequence: CASSGPGQSTYEQYF. The CDR3, as DNA: TGTGCCAGCAGCGGACCGGGACAGTCGACCTACGAGCAGTACTTC. Together with reference TRBV2 and TRBJ2-7, the CDR3 gives the full variable domain: EPEVTQTPSHQVTQMGQEVILRCVPISNHLYFYWYRQILGQKVEFLVSFYNNEISEKSEIFDDQFSVERPDGSNFTLKIRSTKLEDSAMYFCASSGPGQSTYEQYFGPGTRLTVT.

V usage is TRBV5-1 and J usage is TRBJ1-1, with 8 bases that match TRBD1. V trimming: 6 bases; J trimming: 0 bases; junction bases outside the gene matches: 7. Germline loops: CDR1 SGHRS, CDR2 YFSETQ. This CDR3 is 15 amino acids long. CDR3 DNA: TGCGCCAGCAACCCGACAGGGGCGGTGAACACTGAAGCTTTCTTT. Its protein product is CASNPTGAVNTEAFF.

The rearrangement joins TRBV3-1 (or the pseudogene TRBV3-2) to TRBJ1-1, with D maybe TRBD1 (5 bases). CDR1 LGHDT and CDR2 YNNKEL come from the germline V gene (reference sequence). This CDR3 region has 13 residues. V gave up 4 bases and J gave up 7 bases, with 13 bases separating them. The CDR3 DNA reads TGTGCCAGCAGCCCCCACTCCGACAGTGAAGCTTTCTTT. This gives the protein CASSPHSDSEAFF.

This chain uses TRBV19 with TRBJ1-1; 10 positions agree with TRBD1. The CDR3 is made up of 14 amino acids. The junction had 10 bases not matched to a gene; V was cut back by 4 bases and J by 11 bases. CDR1 LNHDA and CDR2 SQIVND come from the germline V gene (reference sequence). In nucleotides, the CDR3 is TGTGCCAGTAGTAAGACAGGGGGCGGGGGAATCGCTTTCTTT. It is translated as CASSKTGGGGIAFF.